In its sample, the clone carrying this TCR beta chain was seen a few times. Given a much more abundant clone one base away, this may be a read error. Pregnant or lactating patients were excluded, as were those with uncontrolled infection or other autoimmune disease. Diagnosing involved the use of clinical symptoms, serum thyroxine and TRAb, thyroid ultrasound and orbital computed tomography. PBMCs were collected from an approximately 10 ml volume of fresh peripheral blood. The CDR3 covers 15 residues. This entry belongs to a study of T cells in Graves' hyperthyroidism and ophthalmopathy. Study context: Peripheral blood sampling occurred at initial diagnosis, before any treatment.

RNA transcripts provided the source from which TCR beta CDR3 regions were amplified. TCR CDR3 regions were first amplified by RT-PCR with HTBI primers. TCRdb reanalysed the multiplex PCR reads using MiXCR and keeps one entry per CDR3 protein. The sample has 400,000 to 500,000 distinct CDR3 sequences; roughly 14% are singletons. The sequence was obtained from a man aged 18 to 30 with Graves' ophthalmopathy. Sequencing was carried out using blood. J is TRBJ2-2 and V is TRBV12-3 or TRBV12-4; TRBD1 matches at 9 bases. DNA of the CDR3: TGTGCCAGCAGTCCCGGACAGGGGATAACCGGGAAGCTGTTTTTT. Its translation is CASSPGQGITGKLFF.